These T cell receptor beta chains were read from a single sample in a study of blood T cell repertoires in COVID-19. Assay: immunoSEQ multiplex PCR; the TCRdb copy retains only in-frame clones and omits some. The sample includes around 200,000 clones, approximately 86% seen only once; the top ten take approximately 1%. The material sequenced was peripheral blood. These receptors were collected from a man younger than 45 with acute or convalescent COVID-19. Each CDR3 is given with its conserved first and last residue. D genes are given only for firm matches. Only part of the rows carry a size: once, few, many, or a class if the clone is expanded.

-,TRBJ1-2,-,TRBV5-6,TGTGCCAGCAGTTCGGGGAACTATGGCTACACCTTC,CASSSGNYGYTF
-,TRBJ1-1,TRBD1,TRBV19,TGTGCCAGTAGTACAGGGACAGGGGGCACTGAAGCTTTCTTT,CASSTGTGGTEAFF
-,TRBJ1-6,TRBD1,TRBV3-1/TRBV3-2,TGTGCCAGCAGCCCATCCGACAGGGGTCTGCATTCACCCCTCCACTTT,CASSPSDRGLHSPLHF
-,TRBJ1-5,-,TRBV19,TGTGCCAGTAGTGCACATTGGGGGGATAGCAATCAGCCCCAGCATTTT,CASSAHWGDSNQPQHF
once,TRBJ1-1,-,TRBV3-1/TRBV3-2,TGTGCCAGCAGCCACTTAGGGACTCCCCAAGCTTTCTTT,CASSHLGTPQAFF
-,TRBJ1-2,-,TRBV4-1,TGCGCCAGCAGCCAAGGGACAGTAGAAGGCTACACCTTC,CASSQGTVEGYTF
-,TRBJ2-3,-,TRBV5-1,TGCGCCAGCAGCGCTCTCAGGGGTACCACAGATACGCAGTATTTT,CASSALRGTTDTQYF
once,TRBJ1-4,-,TRBV5-1,TGCGCCAGCAGCGGGACTTGGGGATCCGGGGAAAAACTGTTTTTT,CASSGTWGSGEKLFF
-,TRBJ2-3,-,TRBV7-3,TGTGCCAGCAGCTCCGTAGCAGGGGGCACAGATACGCAGTATTTT,CASSSVAGGTDTQYF
-,TRBJ2-7,TRBD2,TRBV24-1,TGTGCCACCAGTGATGTGACTAGCAGCTACGAGCAGTACTTC,CATSDVTSSYEQYF
-,TRBJ1-1,TRBD1,TRBV27,TGTGCCAGCCGACGGACAGGGGTCAACACTGAAGCTTTCTTT,CASRRTGVNTEAFF
-,TRBJ2-5,TRBD1,TRBV30,TGTGCCTGGAGTGTAGGGCTGGGACAGGGAGAGACCCAGTACTTC,CAWSVGLGQGETQYF
-,TRBJ2-3,-,TRBV30,TGTGCCTGGAATTTTCCCTCAGATACGCAGTATTTT,CAWNFPSDTQYF
-,TRBJ1-1,-,TRBV7-8,TGTGCCAGCAGCTTAGTGACGGGGGTTGCTGAAGCTTTCTTT,CASSLVTGVAEAFF